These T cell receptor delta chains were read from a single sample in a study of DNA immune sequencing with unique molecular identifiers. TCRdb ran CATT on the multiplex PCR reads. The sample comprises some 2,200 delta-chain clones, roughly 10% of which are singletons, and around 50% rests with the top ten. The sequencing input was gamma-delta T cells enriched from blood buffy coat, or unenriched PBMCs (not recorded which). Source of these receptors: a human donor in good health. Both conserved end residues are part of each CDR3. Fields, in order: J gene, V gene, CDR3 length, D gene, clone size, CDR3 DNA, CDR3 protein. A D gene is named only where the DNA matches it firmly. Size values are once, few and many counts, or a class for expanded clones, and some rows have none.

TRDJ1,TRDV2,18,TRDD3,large,TGTGCCTGTGACACTCTCTGGGGGATACTTAATAAAACCGATAAACTCATCTTT,CACDTLWGILNKTDKLIF
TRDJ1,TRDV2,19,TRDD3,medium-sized,TGTGCCTGTTCCCCGCTACGGCCGGGGGTGGGGGATAACACCGATAAACTCATCTTT,CACSPLRPGVGDNTDKLIF
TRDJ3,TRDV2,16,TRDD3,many,TGTGCCTGTGACACACTGGGGGATTGGGACACCCGACAGATGTTTTTC,CACDTLGDWDTRQMFF
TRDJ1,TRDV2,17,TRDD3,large,TGTGCCTGTGACTCACTTCCCTACGGGGATACCACCGATAAACTCATCTTT,CACDSLPYGDTTDKLIF
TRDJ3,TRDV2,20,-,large,TGTGCCTGTGACACCGTACTGACCTTAGGGAGCTCCTGGGACACCCGACAGATGTTTTTC,CACDTVLTLGSSWDTRQMFF
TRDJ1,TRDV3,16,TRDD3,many,TGTGCCTCCAGGGGTGGGGGATACGCAATTTATGATAAACTCATCTTT,CASRGGGYAIYDKLIF
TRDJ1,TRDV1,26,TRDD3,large,TGTGCTCTTGGGGAACTGGGGTTCCTACAGTCCTTAACTGGGGGATCTTCTTCTTTGTACACCGATAAACTCATCTTT,CALGELGFLQSLTGGSSSLYTDKLIF
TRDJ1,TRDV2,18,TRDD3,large,TGTGCCTGTGACATTTTGGGGGATACGGGGGGCGAGACCGATAAACTCATCTTT,CACDILGDTGGETDKLIF
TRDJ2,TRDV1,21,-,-,TGTGCTCTTGGGGAAAGGAGTCGCTACACCCCACCCCACCCCTTGACAGCACAACTCTTCTTT,CALGERSRYTPPHPLTAQLFF
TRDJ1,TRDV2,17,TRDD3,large,TGTGCCTGTGACACCGTGCGGGGATACGGTAACACCGATAAACTCATCTTT,CACDTVRGYGNTDKLIF
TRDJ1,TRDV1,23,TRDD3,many,TGTGCTCTTGGGGAACTACCCCCCCACCCCTGGGGGATACGCTTGAGCTGCGCCGATAAACTCATCTTT,CALGELPPHPWGIRLSCADKLIF
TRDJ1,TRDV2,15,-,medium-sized,TGTGCCTGTGACACCGTAGGGGAGTACACCGATAAACTCATCTTT,CACDTVGEYTDKLIF
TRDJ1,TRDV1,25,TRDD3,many,TGTGCTCTTGGGGTTCCACGCACCAAGATTCCCTTGGTCTTCTACTGGGGGACGTACACCGATAAACTCATCTTT,CALGVPRTKIPLVFYWGTYTDKLIF
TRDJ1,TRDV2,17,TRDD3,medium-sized,TGTGCCTGTGACGCCCTCGTACTGGGGGATACTTCCGATAAACTCATCTTT,CACDALVLGDTSDKLIF
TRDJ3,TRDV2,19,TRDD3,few,TGTGCCTGTGACACTCTGGGGGATGGCAGCTGCTGGGACACCCGACAGATGTTTTTC,CACDTLGDGSCWDTRQMFF
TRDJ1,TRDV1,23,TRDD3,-,TGTGCTCTTGGGGACCCACCTACAGTTTTCCCAACTGGGGGATACCCAAGCACCGATAAACTCATCTTT,CALGDPPTVFPTGGYPSTDKLIF
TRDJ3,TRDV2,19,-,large,TGTGCCTGTGACACCGCCGGGGGGGCTAGCTCCTGGGACACCCGACAGATGTTTTTC,CACDTAGGASSWDTRQMFF
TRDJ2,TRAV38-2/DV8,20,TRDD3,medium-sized,TGTGCTTATAGCTTGGAGCCCGAGAAGGGGGGATACCCTTTGACAGCACAACTCTTCTTT,CAYSLEPEKGGYPLTAQLFF
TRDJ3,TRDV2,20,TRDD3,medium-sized,TGTGCCTGTGACACAGTACTGGGGGATACGCTATCCTGGGACACCCGACAGATGTTTTTC,CACDTVLGDTLSWDTRQMFF
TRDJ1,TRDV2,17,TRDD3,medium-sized,TGTGCCTGTGACTCCTTACTGGGGGATACGTGGGCCGATAAACTCATCTTT,CACDSLLGDTWADKLIF
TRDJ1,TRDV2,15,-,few,TGTGCCTGTGTGCTGGGGAAGGACGTCACCGATAAACTCATCTTT,CACVLGKDVTDKLIF
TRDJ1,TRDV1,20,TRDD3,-,TGTGCTCTTGGGGATCTCCCCGTACTGGGGGATACGCTTTACCCCGATAAACTCATCTTT,CALGDLPVLGDTLYPDKLIF
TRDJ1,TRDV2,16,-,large,TGTGCCTGTGACCCTATTGGGAGATACAGAGCCGATAAACTCATCTTT,CACDPIGRYRADKLIF
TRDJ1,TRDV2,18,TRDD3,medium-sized,TGTGCCTGTGACACCGTAGGGTTGGGGGATACGCATTCCGATAAACTCATCTTT,CACDTVGLGDTHSDKLIF
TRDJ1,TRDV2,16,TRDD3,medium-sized,TGTGCCTGTGACACCGTTGGGGGAAGGGACACCGATAAACTCATCTTT,CACDTVGGRDTDKLIF
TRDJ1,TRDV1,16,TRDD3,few,TGTGCTCTTGGGGAATCGACGAAGGGGATACGAGGTGGACTCATCTTT,CALGESTKGIRGGLIF